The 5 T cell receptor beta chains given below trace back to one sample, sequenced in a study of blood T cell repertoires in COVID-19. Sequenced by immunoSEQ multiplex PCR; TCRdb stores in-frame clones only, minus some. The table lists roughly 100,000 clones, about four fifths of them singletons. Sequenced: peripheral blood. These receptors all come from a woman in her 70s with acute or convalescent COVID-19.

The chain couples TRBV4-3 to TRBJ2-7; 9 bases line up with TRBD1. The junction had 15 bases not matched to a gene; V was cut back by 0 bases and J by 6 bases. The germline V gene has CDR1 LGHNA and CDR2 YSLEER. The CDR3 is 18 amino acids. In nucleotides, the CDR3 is TGCGCCAGCAGCCAAGATTGGTTACGTTTGGGACAGGGACGCGAGCAGTACTTC. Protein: CASSQDWLRLGQGREQYF.

The CDR3 region is CASSGGQANTEAFF. In nucleotides, the CDR3 is TGTGCCAGCAGCGGGGGACAGGCGAACACTGAAGCTTTCTTT. V and J are TRBV9 and TRBJ1-1, with 8 nucleotides matching TRBD1. This CDR3 has 14 residues. Germline loops: CDR1 SGDLS, CDR2 YYNGEE. The J segment lost 1 base and the V segment lost 3 bases, leaving 2 bases of the junction unmatched.

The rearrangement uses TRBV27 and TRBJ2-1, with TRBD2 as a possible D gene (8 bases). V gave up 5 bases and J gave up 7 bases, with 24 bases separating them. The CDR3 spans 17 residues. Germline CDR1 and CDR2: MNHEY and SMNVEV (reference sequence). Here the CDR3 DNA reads TGTGCCAGCAGTCCTAGGATCGGGACAGCGGGGGAAAATGAGCAGTTCTTC. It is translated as CASSPRIGTAGENEQFF.

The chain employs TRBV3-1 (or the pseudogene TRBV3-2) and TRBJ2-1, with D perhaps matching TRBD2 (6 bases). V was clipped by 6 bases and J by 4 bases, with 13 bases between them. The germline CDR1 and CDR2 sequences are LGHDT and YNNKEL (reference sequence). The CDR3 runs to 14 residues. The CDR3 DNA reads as TGTGCCAGCAGATTTTGTCGGGGGTACAATGAGCAGTTCTTC. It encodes CASRFCRGYNEQFF.

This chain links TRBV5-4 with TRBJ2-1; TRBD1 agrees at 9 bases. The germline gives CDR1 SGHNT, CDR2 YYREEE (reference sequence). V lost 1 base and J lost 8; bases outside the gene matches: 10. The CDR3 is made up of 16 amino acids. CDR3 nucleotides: TGTGCCAGCAGCTTGTGGGGGACAGGGTACGGTGATGAGCAGTTCTTC. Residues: CASSLWGTGYGDEQFF.